One T cell receptor (beta chain) is described in this entry. Its antigen is unidentified. PCR was performed using 60 Vbeta and 13 Jbeta primers. TCRdb's table, derived via immunoSEQ multiplex PCR, lists solely in-frame clones and lacks some. The profile shows 55,000 to 90,000 clones, around 78% of them singletons. This entry belongs to a study of cytomegalovirus exposure and HLA in healthy donors. Broader study findings: In a later analysis, HLA-associated beta chains showed higher expansion and lower generation probabilities than comparable chains. Association with HLA alleles at 0.05 false discovery rate was found for 16,951 TCR beta sequences in a later analysis.

The CDR3 runs 16 residues. Trimming removed 2 bases at V and 2 bases at J, with 13 bases between. Germline CDR1 GTSNPN, CDR2 SVGIG (reference sequence). This sequence originates from a man aged 50 to 60 in good health and CMV-seronegative. Sample: PBMCs. V gene TRBV30 combines with J gene TRBJ2-6; maybe TRBD1 (5 bases). The CDR3 loop is CAWSSGQGTGANVLTF. The DNA of the CDR3 is TGTGCCTGGAGTTCTGGCCAGGGAACTGGGGCCAACGTCCTGACTTTC.